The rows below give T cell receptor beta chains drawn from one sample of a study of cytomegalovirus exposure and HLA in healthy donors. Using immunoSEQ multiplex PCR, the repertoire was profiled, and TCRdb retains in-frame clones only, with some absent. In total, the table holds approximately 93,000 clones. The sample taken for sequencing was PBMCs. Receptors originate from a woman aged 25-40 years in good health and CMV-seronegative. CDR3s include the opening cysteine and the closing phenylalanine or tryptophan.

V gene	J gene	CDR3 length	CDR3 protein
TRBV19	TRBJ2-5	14	CASSTGQGQETQYF
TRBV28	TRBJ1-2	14	CATYLRLSVYGYTF
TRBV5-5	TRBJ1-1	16	CASSLRWANQNTEAFF
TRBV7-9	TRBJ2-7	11	CASSLGAEQYF
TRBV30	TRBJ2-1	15	CAWAGLAGANNEQFF
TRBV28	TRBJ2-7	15	CASSFPDSSSYEQYF
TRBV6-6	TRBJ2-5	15	CASSYSARQLETQYF
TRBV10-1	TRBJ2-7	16	CASSESGSGQSYEQYF
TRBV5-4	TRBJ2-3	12	CASSLAADTQYF
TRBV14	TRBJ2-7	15	CASSQDLRLTYEQYF
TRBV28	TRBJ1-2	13	CASSPTHRYGYTF
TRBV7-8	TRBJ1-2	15	CASSLEGVRRYGYTF
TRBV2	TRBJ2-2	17	CASSTPSARGTTGELFF
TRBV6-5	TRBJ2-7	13	CASSYGTGYEQYF
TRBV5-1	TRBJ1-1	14	CASSLTGGATEAFF
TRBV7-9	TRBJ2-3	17	CASRLRVGGARTDTQYF
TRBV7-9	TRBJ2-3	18	CASSLPITSGLSTDTQYF
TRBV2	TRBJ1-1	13	CASEDSFASGALF
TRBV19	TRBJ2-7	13	CASAGISSYEQYF
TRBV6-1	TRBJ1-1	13	CATALDMNTEAFF
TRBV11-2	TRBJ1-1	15	CASSYAAGGSTEAFF
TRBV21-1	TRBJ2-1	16	CASSDLGTLLGNEQFF
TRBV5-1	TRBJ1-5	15	CASSLDDRGGQPQHF
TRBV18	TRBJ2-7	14	CASSPNRGDYEQYF
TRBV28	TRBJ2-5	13	CASSFWAQETQYF
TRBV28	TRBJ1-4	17	CASSTARRGHRAEKLFF
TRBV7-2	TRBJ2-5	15	CASSLVIGGRETQYF
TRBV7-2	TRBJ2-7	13	CASSFNRGYEQYF
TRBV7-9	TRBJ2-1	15	CASNKGAGDGFEQFF
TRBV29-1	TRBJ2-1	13	CSVGRTSGNEQFF
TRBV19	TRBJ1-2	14	CASSPDTGPYGYTF